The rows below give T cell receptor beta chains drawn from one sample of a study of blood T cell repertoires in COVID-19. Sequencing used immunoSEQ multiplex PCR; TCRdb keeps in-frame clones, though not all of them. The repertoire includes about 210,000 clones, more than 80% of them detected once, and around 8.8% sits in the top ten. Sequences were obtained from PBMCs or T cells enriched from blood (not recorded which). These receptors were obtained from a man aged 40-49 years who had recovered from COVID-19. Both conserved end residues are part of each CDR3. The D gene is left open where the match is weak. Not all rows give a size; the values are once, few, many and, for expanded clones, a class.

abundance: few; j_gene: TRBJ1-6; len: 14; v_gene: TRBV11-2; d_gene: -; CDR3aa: CASRDSSYNSPLHF; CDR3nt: TGTGCCAGCAGGGACAGCTCCTATAATTCACCCCTCCACTTT
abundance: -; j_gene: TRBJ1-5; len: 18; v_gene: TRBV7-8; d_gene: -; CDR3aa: CASSLALGTKQGNQPQHF; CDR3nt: TGTGCCAGCAGCTTAGCGCTGGGGACAAAGCAGGGCAATCAGCCCCAGCATTTT
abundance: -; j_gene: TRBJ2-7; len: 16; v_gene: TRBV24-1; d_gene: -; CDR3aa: CATSEPQGPHPYEQYF; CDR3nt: TGTGCCACCAGTGAACCTCAGGGGCCGCACCCCTACGAGCAGTACTTC
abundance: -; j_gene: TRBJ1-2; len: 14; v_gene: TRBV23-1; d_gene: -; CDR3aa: CASSKQGPLYGYTF; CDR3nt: TGCGCCAGCTCCAAACAGGGCCCCCTCTATGGCTACACCTTC
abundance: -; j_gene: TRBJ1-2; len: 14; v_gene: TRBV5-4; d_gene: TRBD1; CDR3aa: CASMISGGIYGYTF; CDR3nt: TGTGCCAGCATGATTTCAGGGGGTATCTATGGCTACACCTTC
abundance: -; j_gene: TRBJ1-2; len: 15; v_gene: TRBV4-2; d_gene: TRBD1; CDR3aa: CASSPRQGADYGYTF; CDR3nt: TGTGCCAGCAGCCCCCGACAGGGGGCGGACTATGGCTACACCTTC
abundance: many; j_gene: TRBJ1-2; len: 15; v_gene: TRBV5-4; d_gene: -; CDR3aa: CASSLAPLPGDGYTF; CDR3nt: TGTGCCAGCAGCTTGGCCCCCCTTCCCGGGGATGGCTACACCTTC
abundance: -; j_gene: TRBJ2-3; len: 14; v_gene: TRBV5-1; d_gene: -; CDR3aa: CASSLETGTDTQYF; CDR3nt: TGCGCCAGCAGCTTGGAAACGGGGACAGATACGCAGTATTTT
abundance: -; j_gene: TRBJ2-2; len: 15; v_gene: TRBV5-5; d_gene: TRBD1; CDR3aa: CASSQMDRSGGELFF; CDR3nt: TGTGCCAGCAGCCAAATGGACAGGTCGGGCGGGGAGCTGTTTTTT
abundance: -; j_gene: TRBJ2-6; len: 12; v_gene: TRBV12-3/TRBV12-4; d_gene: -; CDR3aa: CASDSGANVLTF; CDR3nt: TGTGCCAGCGACTCCGGGGCCAACGTCCTGACTTTC
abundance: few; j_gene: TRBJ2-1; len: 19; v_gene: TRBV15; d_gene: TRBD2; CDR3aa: CATSRLAGEGSSSYNEQFF; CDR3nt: TGTGCCACCAGCAGATTAGCGGGAGAGGGATCTAGCTCCTACAATGAGCAGTTCTTC
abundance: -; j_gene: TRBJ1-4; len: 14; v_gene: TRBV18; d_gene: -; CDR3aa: CASSPESWAEKLFF; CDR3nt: TGTGCCAGCTCACCGGAATCCTGGGCTGAAAAACTGTTTTTT
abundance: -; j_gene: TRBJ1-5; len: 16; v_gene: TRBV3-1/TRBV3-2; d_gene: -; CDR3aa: CASSQGSGAAYQPQHF; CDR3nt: TGTGCCAGCAGCCAAGGGAGTGGGGCAGCCTATCAGCCCCAGCATTTT
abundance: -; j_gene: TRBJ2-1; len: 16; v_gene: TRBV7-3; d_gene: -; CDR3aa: CASSAQAGVSYNEQFF; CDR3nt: TGTGCCAGCAGCGCCCAGGCAGGGGTCTCCTACAATGAGCAGTTCTTC
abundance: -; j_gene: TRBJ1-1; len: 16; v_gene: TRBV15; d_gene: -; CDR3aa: CATSRGKVGSNTEAFF; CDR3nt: TGTGCCACCAGCCGGGGGAAGGTGGGGAGTAACACTGAAGCTTTCTTT
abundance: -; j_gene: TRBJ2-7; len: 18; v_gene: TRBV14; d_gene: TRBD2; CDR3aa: CASSPRLASGDSSYEQYF; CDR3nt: TGTGCCAGCAGCCCCCGTTTGGCTAGCGGGGATTCGTCCTACGAGCAGTACTTC
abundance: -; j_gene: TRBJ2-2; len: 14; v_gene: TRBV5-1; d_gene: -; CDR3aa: CASRPTPGSGELFF; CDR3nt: TGCGCCAGCAGACCCACCCCGGGATCCGGGGAGCTGTTTTTT
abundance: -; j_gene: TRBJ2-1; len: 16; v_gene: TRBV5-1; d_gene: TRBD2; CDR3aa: CASSSGRSGGYNEQFF; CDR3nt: TGCGCCAGCAGCTCGGGAAGGAGCGGGGGCTACAATGAGCAGTTCTTC
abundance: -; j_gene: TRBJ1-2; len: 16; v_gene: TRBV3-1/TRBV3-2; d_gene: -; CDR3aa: CASSYEMPWRAYGYTF; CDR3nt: TGTGCCAGCAGCTACGAAATGCCGTGGAGGGCGTATGGCTACACCTTC
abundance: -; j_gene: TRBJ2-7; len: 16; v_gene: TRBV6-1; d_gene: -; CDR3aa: CASSERGSLRSYEQYF; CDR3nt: TGTGCCAGCAGTGAACGGGGTTCGCTTCGTTCCTACGAGCAGTACTTC
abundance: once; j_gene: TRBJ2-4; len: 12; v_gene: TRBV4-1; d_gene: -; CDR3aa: CASTSTGNIQYF; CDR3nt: TGCGCCAGCACCTCTACGGGAAACATTCAGTACTTC
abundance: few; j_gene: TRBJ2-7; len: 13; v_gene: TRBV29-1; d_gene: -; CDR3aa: CSVASRGAYEQYF; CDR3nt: TGCAGCGTAGCAAGCAGGGGGGCCTACGAGCAGTACTTC
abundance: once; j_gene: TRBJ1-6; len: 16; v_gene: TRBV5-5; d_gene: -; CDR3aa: CASSSSGELYNSPLHF; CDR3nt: TGTGCCAGCAGCTCCAGCGGGGAACTATATAATTCACCCCTCCACTTT
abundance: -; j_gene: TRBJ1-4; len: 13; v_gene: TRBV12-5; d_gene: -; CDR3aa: CASGLGSRGELFF; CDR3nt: TGTGCTAGTGGTTTGGGGTCGCGGGGCGAACTGTTTTTT
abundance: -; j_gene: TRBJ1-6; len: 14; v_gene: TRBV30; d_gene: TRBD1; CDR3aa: CAWSVRTGSSPLHF; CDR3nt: TGTGCCTGGAGTGTACGGACAGGGTCTTCACCCCTCCACTTT
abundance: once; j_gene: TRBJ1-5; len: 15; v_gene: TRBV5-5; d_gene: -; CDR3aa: CASSTYTGDNQPQHF; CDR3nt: TGTGCCAGCAGCACTTACACAGGAGACAATCAGCCCCAGCATTTT
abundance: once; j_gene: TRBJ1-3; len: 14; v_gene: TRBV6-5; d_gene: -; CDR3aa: CASRQALAGNTIYF; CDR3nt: TGTGCCAGCAGACAGGCGTTGGCTGGAAACACCATATATTTT
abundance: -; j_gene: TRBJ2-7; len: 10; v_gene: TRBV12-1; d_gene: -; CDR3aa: CASSSYEQYF; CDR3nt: TGTGCCAGCAGCTCATACGAGCAGTACTTC
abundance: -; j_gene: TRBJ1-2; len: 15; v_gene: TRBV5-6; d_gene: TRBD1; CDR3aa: CASSFPGQGIYGYTF; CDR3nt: TGTGCCAGCAGCTTTCCGGGACAGGGGATCTATGGCTACACCTTC
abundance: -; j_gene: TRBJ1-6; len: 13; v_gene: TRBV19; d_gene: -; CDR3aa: CASSSGIGSPLHF; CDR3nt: TGTGCCAGTAGTTCGGGGATCGGGTCACCCCTCCACTTT
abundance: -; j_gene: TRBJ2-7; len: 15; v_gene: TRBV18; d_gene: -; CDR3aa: CASFPFEGSYYEQYF; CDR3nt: TGTGCCAGCTTCCCGTTTGAGGGCAGCTACTACGAGCAGTACTTC
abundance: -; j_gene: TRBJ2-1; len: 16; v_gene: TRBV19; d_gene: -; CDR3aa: CASSIDPTGFFNEQFF; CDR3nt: TGTGCCAGTAGTATAGACCCCACAGGGTTCTTCAATGAGCAGTTCTTC
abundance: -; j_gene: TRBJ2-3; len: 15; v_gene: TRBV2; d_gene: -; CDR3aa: CAVSGDSTSTDTQYF; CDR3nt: TGTGCCGTCTCCGGGGACTCCACCTCCACAGATACGCAGTATTTT
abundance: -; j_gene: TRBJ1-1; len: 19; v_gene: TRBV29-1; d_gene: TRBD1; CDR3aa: CSVLTVRIAEGAPNTEAFF; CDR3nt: TGCAGCGTTCTAACGGTTCGGATCGCGGAGGGGGCCCCGAACACTGAAGCTTTCTTT
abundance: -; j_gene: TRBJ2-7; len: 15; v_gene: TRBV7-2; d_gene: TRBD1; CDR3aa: CASSFTAGQGNEQYF; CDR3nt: TGTGCCAGCAGCTTTACGGCGGGACAGGGGAACGAGCAGTACTTC